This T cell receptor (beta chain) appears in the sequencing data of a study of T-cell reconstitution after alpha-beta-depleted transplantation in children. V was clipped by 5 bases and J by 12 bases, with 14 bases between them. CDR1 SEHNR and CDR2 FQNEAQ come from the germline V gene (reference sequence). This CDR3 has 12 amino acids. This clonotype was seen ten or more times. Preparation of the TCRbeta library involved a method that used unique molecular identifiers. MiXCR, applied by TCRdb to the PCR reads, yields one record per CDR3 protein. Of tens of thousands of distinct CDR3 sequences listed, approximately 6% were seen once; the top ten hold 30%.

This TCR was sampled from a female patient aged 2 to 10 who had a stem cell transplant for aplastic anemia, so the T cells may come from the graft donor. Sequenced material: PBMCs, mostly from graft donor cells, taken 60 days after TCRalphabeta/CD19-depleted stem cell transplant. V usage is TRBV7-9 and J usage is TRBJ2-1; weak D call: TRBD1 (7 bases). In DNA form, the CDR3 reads TGTGCCAGCAGCGGGCAGGGGGGAAGGCAGTTCTTC. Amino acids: CASSGQGGRQFF.